The clone carrying this T cell receptor (beta chain) was recorded a few times. The sample belongs to a study of Graves' ophthalmopathy and Graves' hyperthyroidism. Researchers took RNA transcripts and amplified TCR beta CDR3 regions from them. HTBI primers primed a first-round RT-PCR, and a second-round multiplex PCR followed. TCRdb analysed the multiplex PCR reads with MiXCR anew, one entry per CDR3 protein. The table shows hundreds of thousands of distinct CDR3 sequences, with roughly 21% occurring only once. CDR1 and CDR2 from the germline V gene are LNHDA and SQIVND (reference sequence). V lost 4 bases and J 5 bases, leaving 17 bases between the germline ends. The CDR3 runs 16 residues. PBMCs stemmed from roughly 9.4 ml of fresh peripheral blood.

This receptor was identified in a woman under 30 with stable Graves' hyperthyroidism. The V call is TRBV19, the J call TRBJ2-2, with TRBD2 as a possible D gene (6 bases). The sequencing sample was made of peripheral blood. The CDR3 bases are TGTGCCAGTAGTACGAATCGGGGGAGTGGTACCGGGGAGCTGTTTTTT. Its protein is CASSTNRGSGTGELFF.